This TCR beta chain was documented in a study of T-cell memory formation after mild COVID-19. Overall study: TCR clusters were largely donor specific. The study, taken as a whole, reports: CD4/CD8 balance held among clones contracting day 15 to 85, and later expanders leaned CD4+. Pre-infection memory carried some responding clones, suggesting that cross-reactive memory joined.

The table lists this clonotype with a few counts. Its target is not known. Looked up from germline, CDR1 is DFQATT and CDR2 is SNEGSKA (reference sequence). V lost 6 bases and J lost 3, with 15 bases in between. The CDR3 runs 14 residues. TCR alpha and TCR beta cDNA libraries carrying sample barcodes and UMIs were produced by 5'RACE using constant-segment primers. MiXCR was run by TCRdb on the 5' RACE reads, yielding one entry per CDR3 protein. This sample has around 250,000 distinct CDR3 sequences, with about 17% found just once. The V gene is TRBV20-1, the J gene TRBJ1-5; D uncertain. The TCR sequence derives from a man in his late teens or twenties who had mild COVID-19 (a few samples of this study predate the infection). Cell type and time point are not known. The sample comprised PBMCs or a T cell subset sorted from them (not recorded which). The CDR3 DNA reads as TGCAGTGCCCCACGGGGTCCCAACAATCAGCCCCAGCATTTT. Protein: CSAPRGPNNQPQHF.